The rows below give T cell receptor beta chains drawn from one sample of a study of spatial heterogeneity in lung cancer. TCRdb recomputed calls from the 5' RACE reads with MiXCR, one row per CDR3 protein. Among roughly 4,900 distinct CDR3 sequences listed, roughly 12% were seen once. The material was lung tumor tissue, obtained at surgery. These receptors came from a male donor with early-stage non-small cell lung cancer. CDR3s include the opening cysteine and the closing phenylalanine or tryptophan. D genes are given only for firm matches. Some rows mark clone size as missing; the rest say once, few, many or name a class of expanded clone.

17 | TRBD2 | TRBJ2-1 | TRBV5-6 | . | CASSLGRLAGWDNEQFF | TGTGCCAGCAGCTTGGGACGACTAGCGGGATGGGACAATGAGCAGTTCTTC
14 | . | TRBJ2-1 | TRBV12-3/TRBV12-4 | . | CASSARGGDDKQFF | TGTGCCAGCAGTGCCAGGGGGGGCGATGATAAGCAGTTCTTC
13 | . | TRBJ2-3 | TRBV18 | . | CASSQGGPDTQYF | TGTGCCAGCTCACAAGGAGGTCCAGATACGCAGTATTTT
13 | . | TRBJ2-1 | TRBV20-1 | . | CSASGGGYNEQFF | TGCAGTGCTTCAGGGGGGGGGTACAATGAGCAGTTCTTC
16 | . | TRBJ2-7 | TRBV5-1 | many | CASSPPPGQRVYEQYF | TGCGCCAGCAGCCCCCCTCCGGGACAAAGAGTCTACGAGCAGTACTTC
15 | . | TRBJ2-1 | TRBV11-3 | . | CASSLATGLYNEQFF | TGTGCCAGCAGCTTAGCCACAGGGTTATACAATGAGCAGTTCTTC
14 | . | TRBJ2-3 | TRBV5-1 | . | CASSLALASDTQYF | TGCGCCAGCAGCTTGGCGTTAGCTTCAGATACGCAGTATTTT
14 | TRBD1 | TRBJ2-7 | TRBV6-5 | few | CASSHGTGYSEQYF | TGTGCCAGCAGTCACGGGACAGGGTATTCCGAGCAGTACTTC
13 | TRBD1 | TRBJ1-5 | TRBV7-2 | many | CASSSDRDQPQHF | TGTGCCAGCAGCTCGGACAGGGATCAGCCCCAGCATTTT
13 | TRBD1 | TRBJ2-7 | TRBV29-1 | many | CSVARDSSYEQYF | TGCAGCGTCGCTCGGGACAGTTCCTACGAGCAGTACTTC
14 | . | TRBJ2-7 | TRBV3-1 | . | CASSQGPSLYEQYF | TGTGCCAGCAGCCAAGGACCTTCTCTATACGAGCAGTACTTC
13 | . | TRBJ2-2 | TRBV3-1 | few | CASSQGREGELFF | TGTGCCAGCAGCCAAGGCCGGGAAGGAGAGCTGTTTTTT
15 | TRBD1 | TRBJ2-6 | TRBV24-1 | few | CATSDSGTGNNVLTF | TGTGCCACCAGTGATTCCGGGACAGGGAACAACGTCCTGACTTTC
20 | TRBD1 | TRBJ2-6 | TRBV12-3/TRBV12-4 | few | CASTPLGQGVLWSGANVLTF | TGTGCCAGCACGCCCTTGGGACAGGGCGTCTTATGGTCTGGGGCCAACGTCCTGACTTTC
14 | . | TRBJ2-4 | TRBV19 | . | CASSIQGRQNIQYF | TGTGCCAGTAGTATACAGGGTCGACAAAACATTCAGTACTTC
14 | . | TRBJ2-1 | TRBV19 | . | CASNEAGPYNEQFF | TGTGCCAGTAACGAAGCGGGCCCCTACAATGAGCAGTTCTTC
15 | TRBD1 | TRBJ2-4 | TRBV5-6 | . | CASSSLDRTGNIQYF | TGTGCCAGCAGCTCTCTGGACAGGACGGGGAACATTCAGTACTTC